Listed here is a single T cell receptor (beta chain). It has no known antigen specificity. Base qualities are not provided; no much larger clone lies one nucleotide away. The sample is drawn from a study of OX40 agonist ivuxolimab in advanced cancers. Concerning the study at large: Ivuxolimab, which targeted the costimulatory receptor OX40 (CD134), was an agonistic, fully human IgG2 monoclonal antibody. Intravenous ivuxolimab was administered to patients every 2 weeks at six dose levels: 0.01, 0.1, 0.3, 1.5, 3 and 10 mg/kg. Of the approximately 54 patients in dose escalation, about 20 had hepatocellular carcinoma, around 15 had melanoma, 9 had renal cell carcinoma and 9 had head and neck cancer. In the dose-escalation cohort, approximately 82% of patients were male, and the mean age was approximately 55 years, with a range of roughly 20 to 80. Prior anti-PD-1, anti-PD-L1 or anti-CTLA-4 therapy was permitted, and 35% to 40% of dose-escalation patients had received checkpoint inhibitors. Partial responses were achieved by three dose-escalation patients, of whom one had hepatocellular carcinoma and two had cutaneous melanoma. The purpose of peripheral TCRbeta sequencing was to test whether ivuxolimab changed TCR sequence diversity and led to clonal T-cell expansion. The paper covers the monotherapy dose-escalation part of the phase I ivuxolimab trial, which included N of about 56 patients.

The CDR3 spans 13 residues, from the cysteine through the phenylalanine. The only DNA kept is the CDR3, 39 bases in frame from the first base. V loses 2 bases of germline sequence and J loses 0 bases, and the interval between the two ends is 7 bases. Taken from the germline V gene, the CDR1 and CDR2 loops are SQVTM and ANQGSEA. General findings and caveats noted by the study authors: Low levels of normalized T-cell clonal expansion were also seen in some patients who did not respond. In the 0.1-3.0 mg/kg groups, partial responders had among the lowest normalized peripheral clonal expansion, particularly in CD8+ T cells. On average, CD8+ T cells showed more expanded clones than CD4+ T cells after ivuxolimab. The antigen specificity of the clonally expanded peripheral T cells was not determined. At doses from 0.1 to 3.0 mg/kg, clonal expansion was seen in both CD4+ and CD8+ blood T cells between baseline and week 6.

The trial excluded patients who had a history of autoimmune disease or who were on systemic immunosuppression. Peripheral blood for TCR sequencing was drawn from every dose cohort at baseline, at cycle 4 day 1 and at cycle 7 day 1. The samples were taken from a phase I, first-in-human, multicenter, open-label dose-escalation trial of ivuxolimab. Adults with locally advanced or metastatic melanoma, renal cell, hepatocellular, or head and neck squamous cell carcinoma were enrolled in the trial. Before TCR sequencing, CD4+ T cells and CD8+ T cells were sorted from peripheral blood as separate populations. Genomic DNA was isolated from the sorted cells so that the TCRbeta CDR3 region could be sequenced. The immunoSEQ Assay was used to sequence the TCRbeta CDR3 regions. TCRdb took over this immuneACCESS table, retaining in-frame rearrangements with V and J assigned. Such tables are incomplete; in checked studies, under half of the missing clones stem from an unresolved V gene, and the remainder is unexplained. Recorded for this sample are about 110,000 clones; 90% of them occurred a single time. The ten largest clonotypes hold 0.48% of the sample.

The TCR sequence derives from an adult with an advanced solid tumor such as melanoma, head and neck, liver or kidney cancer. The specimen comprised CD4+ or CD8+ T cells sorted from blood, sampled in a trial of the OX40 agonist ivuxolimab. Recombination connected TRBV29-1 to TRBJ1-1; no D segment can be confidently identified. The DNA is TGCAGCGTTGAACCCTCATTGAACACTGAAGCTTTCTTT. Its translation reads: CSVEPSLNTEAFF.